A selection of T cell receptor beta chains follows, all from one sample in a study of cytomegalovirus exposure and HLA in healthy donors. Sequenced by immunoSEQ multiplex PCR; TCRdb stores in-frame clones only, minus some. The sample carries about 99,000 clones, 76% recorded once. The sequencing sample was made of PBMCs. These receptors all come from a woman aged 18 to 35 in good health and CMV-seropositive. CDR3s include the opening cysteine and the closing phenylalanine or tryptophan. Fields, in order: V gene, J gene, D gene, clone size, CDR3 length, CDR3 DNA, CDR3 protein. The D gene is left open where the match is weak. Expanded clones get a size class; other rows say once, few or many, or leave the size out.

TRBV5-1	TRBJ2-3	-	-	13	TGCGCCAGCAGCTTGGACTACACAGATACGCAGTATTTT	CASSLDYTDTQYF
TRBV7-9	TRBJ1-4	-	-	14	TGTGCCAGCAGCCGTCGGCAGGATAATGAAAAACTGTTTTTT	CASSRRQDNEKLFF
TRBV4-3	TRBJ2-7	TRBD2	-	16	TGCGCCAGCAGCCAAGGACTAGCGGAGAGCTCCTACGAGCAGTACTTC	CASSQGLAESSYEQYF
TRBV25-1	TRBJ2-1	-	once	14	TGTGCCACCTATTTGGGCGGGGTCTACAATGAGCAGTTCTTC	CATYLGGVYNEQFF
TRBV7-2	TRBJ1-2	TRBD1	-	13	TGTGCCAGCAGCTTTTACAGGGGGCGCGGCTACACCTTC	CASSFYRGRGYTF
TRBV7-2	TRBJ2-1	-	-	14	TGTGCCAGCAGCCCCGCTACCGTATACAATGAGCAGTTCTTC	CASSPATVYNEQFF
TRBV6-1	TRBJ1-4	TRBD1	-	13	TGTGCCAGCAGTAGGGACAGGGGTGAAAAACTGTTTTTT	CASSRDRGEKLFF
TRBV5-1	TRBJ2-6	-	few	15	TGCGCCAGCAGCTTAGACAGCTCTGGGGCCAACGTCCTGACTTTC	CASSLDSSGANVLTF
TRBV12-5	TRBJ1-1	TRBD1	-	15	TGTGCTAGTGGCCCTCCAGGGGGCATGAACACTGAAGCTTTCTTT	CASGPPGGMNTEAFF
TRBV6-5	TRBJ2-7	-	few	16	TGTGCCAGCAGTTACTCGAGAGGGGGACACTCCTACGAGCAGTACTTC	CASSYSRGGHSYEQYF
TRBV7-9	TRBJ2-3	TRBD2	-	15	TGTGCCAGCAGCTTAGGTAGCGGGGGTACAGATACGCAGTATTTT	CASSLGSGGTDTQYF
TRBV4-1	TRBJ2-7	-	-	14	TGCGCCAGCAGCCAAGATGTCAGGGGTCCCGAGCAGTACTTC	CASSQDVRGPEQYF
TRBV4-1	TRBJ1-5	-	-	14	TGCGCCAGCAGAGAACAGGGAAGCAATCAGCCCCAGCATTTT	CASREQGSNQPQHF
TRBV5-4	TRBJ1-1	-	-	14	TGTGCCAGCACAAGACAGGTAGGAGATAATGAAGCTTTCTTT	CASTRQVGDNEAFF
TRBV27	TRBJ1-1	-	-	14	TGTGCCAGCAGTTTAATTCTCGGGAGCACTGAAGCTTTCTTT	CASSLILGSTEAFF
TRBV7-3	TRBJ2-1	-	-	15	TGTGCCAGCAGCACCACCCCGGGGTCCTACAATGAGCAGTTCTTC	CASSTTPGSYNEQFF
TRBV6-5	TRBJ1-6	-	-	16	TGTGCCAGCAGTTACTCTCCCGGGCAGGGTAGTTCACCCCTCCACTTT	CASSYSPGQGSSPLHF
TRBV30	TRBJ1-6	TRBD1	-	15	TGTGCCTGGAGGCTGACAGGGGGCGCGGGTTCACCCCTCCACTTT	CAWRLTGGAGSPLHF
TRBV29-1	TRBJ1-2	-	-	11	TGCAGCGCCCGACAGGAAAATGGCTACACCTTC	CSARQENGYTF
TRBV9	TRBJ1-4	-	-	15	TGTGCCAGCAGCGTCCTGGGGGGGCTTGGAGAAAAACTGTTTTTT	CASSVLGGLGEKLFF
TRBV28	TRBJ1-2	-	-	12	TGTGCCAGCAGTTTATTAAGGGCAGGGGAGAACTTC	CASSLLRAGENF
TRBV13	TRBJ2-1	-	-	14	TGTGCCAGCAGCTCAAGACTCTCCTACAATGAGCAGTTCTTC	CASSSRLSYNEQFF
TRBV5-8	TRBJ2-1	TRBD1	-	15	TGTGCCAGCAGCTGGGGGACAGAGTTATACAATGAGCAGTTCTTC	CASSWGTELYNEQFF
TRBV9	TRBJ2-4	-	-	16	TGTGCCAGCAGCGTAGAGGGGGGGGCCAACAAAAACATTCAGTACTTC	CASSVEGGANKNIQYF
TRBV9	TRBJ1-2	TRBD1	few	14	TGTGCCAGCAGCCGACAGGGGGAAACCTATGGCTACACCTTC	CASSRQGETYGYTF
TRBV2	TRBJ1-1	TRBD1	few	14	TGTGCCAGCAGGACAGGGGGACCGAACACTGAAGCTTTCTTT	CASRTGGPNTEAFF
TRBV6-4	TRBJ1-5	-	-	20	TGTGCCAGCAGTGGCATATCGAACAGTACTTACGAGTTTAGCAATCAGCCCCAGCATTTT	CASSGISNSTYEFSNQPQHF
TRBV2	TRBJ2-7	TRBD1	-	16	TGTGCCAGCACCAGAGGACAGGGGGGCTATAGAAACGAGCAGTACTTC	CASTRGQGGYRNEQYF
TRBV7-9	TRBJ1-2	-	-	13	TGTGCCAGCAGCTTAATGCAGTCTTATGGCTACACCTTC	CASSLMQSYGYTF
TRBV9	TRBJ2-1	TRBD2	-	15	TGTGCCAGCAGCGTAGCGTTAATCGGGGGGGGCGAGCAGTTCTTC	CASSVALIGGGEQFF